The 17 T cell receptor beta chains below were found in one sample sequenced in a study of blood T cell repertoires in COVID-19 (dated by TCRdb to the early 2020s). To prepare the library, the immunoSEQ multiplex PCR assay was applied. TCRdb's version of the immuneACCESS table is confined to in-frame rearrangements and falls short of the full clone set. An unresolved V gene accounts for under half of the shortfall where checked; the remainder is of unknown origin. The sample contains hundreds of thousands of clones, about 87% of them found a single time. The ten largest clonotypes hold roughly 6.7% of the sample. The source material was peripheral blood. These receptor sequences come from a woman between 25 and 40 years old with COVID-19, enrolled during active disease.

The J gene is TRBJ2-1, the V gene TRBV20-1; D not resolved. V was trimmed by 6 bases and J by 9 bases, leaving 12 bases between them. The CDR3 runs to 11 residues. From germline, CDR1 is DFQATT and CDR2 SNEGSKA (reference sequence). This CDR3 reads CSAPLSREQFF. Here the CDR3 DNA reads TGCAGTGCCCCCCTTTCGCGTGAGCAGTTCTTC.

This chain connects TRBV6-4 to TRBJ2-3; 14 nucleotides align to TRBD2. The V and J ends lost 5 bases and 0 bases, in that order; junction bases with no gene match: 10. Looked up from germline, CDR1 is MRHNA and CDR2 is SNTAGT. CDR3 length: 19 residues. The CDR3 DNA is TGTGCCAGCAGTCTTATGGGACTAGCGGGAGTCAAAAGCACAGATACGCAGTATTTT. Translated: CASSLMGLAGVKSTDTQYF.

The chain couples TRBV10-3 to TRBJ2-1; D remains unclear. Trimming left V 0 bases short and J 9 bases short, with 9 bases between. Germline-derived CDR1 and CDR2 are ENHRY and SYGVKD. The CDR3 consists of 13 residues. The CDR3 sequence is CAISESIAVEQFF. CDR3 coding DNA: TGTGCCATCAGTGAGTCGATAGCAGTTGAGCAGTTCTTC.

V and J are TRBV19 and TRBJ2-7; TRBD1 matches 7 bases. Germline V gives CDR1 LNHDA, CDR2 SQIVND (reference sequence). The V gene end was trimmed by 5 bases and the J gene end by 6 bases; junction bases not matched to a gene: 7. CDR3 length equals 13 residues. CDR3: CASSGDRQGEQYF. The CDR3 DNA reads TGTGCCAGTAGTGGCGACCGACAGGGCGAGCAGTACTTC.

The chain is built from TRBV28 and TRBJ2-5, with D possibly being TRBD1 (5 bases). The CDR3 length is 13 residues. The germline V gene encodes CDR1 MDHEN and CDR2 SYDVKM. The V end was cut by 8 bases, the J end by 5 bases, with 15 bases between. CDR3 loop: CASLPGARETQYF. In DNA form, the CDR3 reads TGTGCCAGCCTTCCTGGGGCCCGGGAGACCCAGTACTTC.

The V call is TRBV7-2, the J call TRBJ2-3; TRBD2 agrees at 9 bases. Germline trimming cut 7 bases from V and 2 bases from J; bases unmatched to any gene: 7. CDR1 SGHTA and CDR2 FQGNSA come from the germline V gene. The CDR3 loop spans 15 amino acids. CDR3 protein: CASTRVAGDTDTQYF. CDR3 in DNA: TGTGCCAGCACCCGCGTAGCGGGGGACACAGATACGCAGTATTTT.

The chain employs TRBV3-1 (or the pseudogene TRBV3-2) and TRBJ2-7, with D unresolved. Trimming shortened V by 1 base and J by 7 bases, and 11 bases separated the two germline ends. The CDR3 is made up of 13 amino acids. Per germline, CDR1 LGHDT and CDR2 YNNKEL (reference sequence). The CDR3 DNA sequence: TGTGCCAGCAGCCAAGGTACGTACAATGAGCAGTACGTC. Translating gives CASSQGTYNEQYV.

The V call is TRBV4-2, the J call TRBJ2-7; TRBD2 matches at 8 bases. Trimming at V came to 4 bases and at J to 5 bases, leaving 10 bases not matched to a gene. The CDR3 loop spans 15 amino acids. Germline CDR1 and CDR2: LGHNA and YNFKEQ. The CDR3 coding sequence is TGTGCCAGCAGCCCACGAACGGGGGGGTCTGACGAGCAGTACTTC. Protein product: CASSPRTGGSDEQYF.

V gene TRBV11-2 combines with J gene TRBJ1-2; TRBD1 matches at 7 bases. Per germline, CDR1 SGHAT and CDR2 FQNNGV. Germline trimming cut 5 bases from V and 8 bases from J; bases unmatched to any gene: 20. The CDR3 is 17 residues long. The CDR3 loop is CASSLILNPRTGGGYTF. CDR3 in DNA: TGTGCCAGCAGCCTCATTCTCAACCCACGGACAGGCGGCGGCTACACCTTC.

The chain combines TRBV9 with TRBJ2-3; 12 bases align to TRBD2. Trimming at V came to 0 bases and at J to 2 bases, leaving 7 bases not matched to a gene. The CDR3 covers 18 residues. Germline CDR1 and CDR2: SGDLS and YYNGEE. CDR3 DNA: TGTGCCAGCAGCGTAGGACCCACTAGCGGGGGGACCACAGATACGCAGTATTTT. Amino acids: CASSVGPTSGGTTDTQYF.

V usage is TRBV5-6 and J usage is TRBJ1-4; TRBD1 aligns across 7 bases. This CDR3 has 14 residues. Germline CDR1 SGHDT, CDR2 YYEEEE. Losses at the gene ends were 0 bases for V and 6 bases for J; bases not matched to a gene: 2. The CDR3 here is CASSLDRGHEKLFF. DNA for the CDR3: TGTGCCAGCAGCTTGGACAGGGGCCATGAAAAACTGTTTTTT.

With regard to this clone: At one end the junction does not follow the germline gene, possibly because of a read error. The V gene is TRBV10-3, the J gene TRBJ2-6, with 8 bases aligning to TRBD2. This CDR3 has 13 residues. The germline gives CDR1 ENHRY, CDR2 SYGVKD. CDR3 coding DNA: TGTGCCATCAGTGAGTCGGAAGCGGGAGAAATGGCTTTC. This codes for CAISESEAGEMAF.

The CDR3 DNA reads TGTGCCAGCAAAACATTGGGACAGAATGTAGGCTACACCTTC. It specifies CASKTLGQNVGYTF. The J gene is TRBJ1-2, the V gene TRBV6-5; 7 bases agree with TRBD1. Germline-derived CDR1 and CDR2 are MNHEY and SVGAGI. The CDR3 covers 14 residues. V gave up 7 bases and J gave up 8 bases; unmatched junction bases: 13.

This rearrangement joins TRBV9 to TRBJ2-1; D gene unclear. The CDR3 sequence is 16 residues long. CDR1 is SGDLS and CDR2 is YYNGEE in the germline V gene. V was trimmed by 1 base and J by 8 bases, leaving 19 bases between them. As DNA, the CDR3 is TGTGCCAGCAGCGTAAGCCCTGGGCCCCCCCAGGATGAGCAGTTCTTC. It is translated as CASSVSPGPPQDEQFF.

The CDR3 coding sequence is TGTGCCAGCAGCGTAGGTGGAGACACAGATACGCAGTATTTT. Its translation is CASSVGGDTDTQYF. The genes are TRBV9 and TRBJ2-3, with D uncertain. The ends were cut back, 0 bases at V and 2 bases at J, with 7 bases in the middle. The CDR3 is 14 amino acids. From germline, CDR1 is SGDLS and CDR2 YYNGEE.

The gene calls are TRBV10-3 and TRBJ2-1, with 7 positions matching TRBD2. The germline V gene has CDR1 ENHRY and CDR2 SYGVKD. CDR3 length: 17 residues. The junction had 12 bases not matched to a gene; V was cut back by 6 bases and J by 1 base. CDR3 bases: TGTGCCATCAGCCCCGGGGAACTAGCGAGTTCCTACAATGAGCAGTTCTTC. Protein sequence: CAISPGELASSYNEQFF.

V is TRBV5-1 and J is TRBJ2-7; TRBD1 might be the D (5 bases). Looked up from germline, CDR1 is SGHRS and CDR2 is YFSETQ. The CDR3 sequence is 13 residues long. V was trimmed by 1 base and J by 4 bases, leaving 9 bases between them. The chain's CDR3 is CASSLQGRYEQYF. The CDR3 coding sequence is TGCGCCAGCAGCTTGCAGGGAAGGTACGAGCAGTACTTC.